Each of the 4 T cell receptor beta chains below was sequenced from the same sample in a study of T-cell memory formation after mild COVID-19. MiXCR, run by TCRdb on the 5' RACE reads, gives a single entry per CDR3 protein. The table includes approximately 430,000 distinct CDR3 sequences, around a quarter detected once. Input material: PBMCs or a T cell subset sorted from them (not recorded which). All receptors come from an adult woman who had mild COVID-19 (a few samples of this study predate the infection). Cell type and time point are not known.

This clonotype was picked up a small number of times. This rearrangement joins TRBV5-1 to TRBJ2-7; 8 positions match TRBD1. This CDR3 spans 15 amino acids. CDR1 SGHRS and CDR2 YFSETQ come from the germline V gene. V lost 4 bases to trimming and J lost 9 bases; unmatched junction nucleotides: 15. CDR3 nucleotides: TGCGCCAGCAGCGGCGGGGCCAGGGGGCCCTATGGGCAGTACTTC. Translation: CASSGGARGPYGQYF.

This clonotype was recorded many times. The genes are TRBV7-2 and TRBJ1-6; D unresolved. The ends were cut back, 1 base at V and 9 bases at J, with 13 bases in the middle. The CDR3 is made up of 15 amino acids. Germline CDR1 SGHTA, CDR2 FQGNSA. In DNA form, the CDR3 reads TGTGCCAGCAGCTTAGATTGGGGATTGGGTTCACCCCTCCACTTT. Amino acids: CASSLDWGLGSPLHF.

The V and J genes are TRBV5-1 and TRBJ1-1; D not certain. Trimming cost V 9 bases and J 3 bases, with 15 bases left between them. This CDR3 is 13 amino acids long. From germline, CDR1 is SGHRS and CDR2 YFSETQ. CDR3 coding DNA: TGCGCCACCGGGGATCCCGATGACACTGAAGCTTTCTTT. Translated, it gives CATGDPDDTEAFF. The full variable domain, in which reference TRBV5-1 and TRBJ1-1 provide the parts outside the CDR3, is KAGVTQTPRYLIKTRGQQVTLSCSPISGHRSVSWYQQTPGQGLQFLFEYFSETQRNKGNFPGRFSGRQFSNSRSEMNVSTLELGDSALYLCATGDPDDTEAFFGQGTRLTVV.

This clonotype was found many times. This sequence joins TRBV24-1 and TRBJ2-3; TRBD1 agrees at 8 bases. Germline-derived CDR1 and CDR2 are KGHDR and SFDVKD. The CDR3 has 17 residues. V lost 3 bases, J lost 2 bases, and 9 bases stayed unmatched. The CDR3 sequence is CATSDPGGTSSTDTQYF. The CDR3, as DNA: TGTGCCACCAGTGATCCAGGGGGCACTAGCTCCACAGATACGCAGTATTTT.